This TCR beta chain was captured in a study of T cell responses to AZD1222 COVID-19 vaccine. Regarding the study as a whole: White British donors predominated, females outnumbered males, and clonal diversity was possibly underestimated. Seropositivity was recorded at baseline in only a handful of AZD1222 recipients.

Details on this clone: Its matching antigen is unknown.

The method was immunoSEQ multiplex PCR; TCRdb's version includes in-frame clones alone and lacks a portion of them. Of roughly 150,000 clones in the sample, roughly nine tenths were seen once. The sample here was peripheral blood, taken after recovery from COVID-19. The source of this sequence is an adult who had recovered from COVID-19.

CDR3 residues: CASSRDRLRENEQFF. DNA of the CDR3: TGTGCCAGCAGTCGGGACAGACTTCGAGAGAATGAGCAGTTCTTC. The chain employs TRBV7-9 and TRBJ2-1; 7 bases align to TRBD1. The CDR3 sequence is 15 residues long. Germline CDR1 SEHNR, CDR2 FQNEAQ (reference sequence). J lost 7 bases, V lost 6 bases, and 12 bases had no gene match.